The count of the clone carrying this TCR beta chain is one. Its antigen is unidentified. The data belong to a study of OX40 agonist ivuxolimab in advanced cancers. The study's findings and limits: Some of the lowest clonal expansion was seen in partial responders at 0.1-3.0 mg/kg. At 0.1 to 3.0 mg/kg, CD4+ and CD8+ blood T cells expanded clonally by week 6.

TCRdb's copy holds only in-frame clones and misses some; the assay was immunoSEQ multiplex PCR. The sample gives fewer than 50,000 clones, 80% to 95% of which show up once; about a tenth is in the top ten. The origin of this receptor is an adult with an advanced solid tumor such as melanoma, head and neck, liver or kidney cancer. The material was CD4+ or CD8+ T cells sorted from blood, obtained in a trial of the OX40 agonist ivuxolimab.

The CDR3 sequence is CASGQPQHF. The CDR3 nucleotides read TGTGCCAGCGGGCAGCCCCAGCATTTT. The chain combines TRBV27 with TRBJ1-5; D is undetermined. Germline loops: CDR1 MNHEY, CDR2 SMNVEV (reference sequence). The CDR3 contains 9 residues. V was cut by 8 bases and J by 7 bases, with 3 bases left in between.